Below are 27 T cell receptor beta chains sequenced from a single sample in a study of T cells in localized non-small cell lung cancer. Sequencing was performed with immunoSEQ multiplex PCR; in TCRdb, only in-frame clones are kept and a portion is missing. The sample contains tens of thousands of clones, more than 65% of which appear only once. The sample in question was PBMCs, obtained before any cancer treatment. These receptors all stem from a man aged 40 to 69 with stage II lung adenocarcinoma.

The chain employs TRBV9 and TRBJ1-5; TRBD1 aligns across 9 bases. Trimming at V came to 4 bases and at J to 1 base, leaving 12 bases not matched to a gene. The CDR3 is made up of 18 amino acids. CDR1 and CDR2 from the germline V gene are SGDLS and YYNGEE. The CDR3 sequence: CASSRGTGWFGSNQPQHF. The CDR3 DNA is TGTGCCAGCAGCCGAGGGACAGGGTGGTTTGGAAGCAATCAGCCCCAGCATTTT. Filled out from reference TRBV9 and TRBJ1-5, the complete variable domain reads DSGVTQTPKHLITATGQRVTLRCSPRSGDLSVYWYQQSLDQGLQFLIQYYNGEERAKGNILERFSAQQFPDLHSELNLSSLELGDSALYFCASSRGTGWFGSNQPQHFGDGTRLSIL.

This clone was recorded only once. The J gene is TRBJ2-7, the V gene TRBV2, with D possibly being TRBD2 (7 bases). CDR3 size: 15 residues. Germline values: CDR1 SNHLY, CDR2 FYNNEI. Trimming left V 0 bases short and J 3 bases short, with 12 bases between. DNA of the CDR3: TGTGCCAGCAGTGAAGCTTCGGGGGGCTACTACGAGCAGTACTTC. Translating it yields CASSEASGGYYEQYF.

The chain combines TRBV11-2 with TRBJ1-2, with D perhaps matching TRBD1 (5 bases). CDR1 is SGHAT and CDR2 is FQNNGV in the germline V gene. This CDR3 has 18 amino acids. The V and J ends lost 0 bases and 6 bases respectively, with 23 bases between them. CDR3 protein: CASSLDWGRRPGGDGYTF. The CDR3 DNA is TGTGCCAGCAGCTTAGATTGGGGACGAAGGCCAGGAGGAGATGGCTACACCTTC. The entire variable domain, with the rest obtained from reference TRBV11-2 and TRBJ1-2, is as follows: EAGVAQSPRYKIIEKRQSVAFWCNPISGHATLYWYQQILGQGPKLLIQFQNNGVVDDSQLPKDRFSAERLKGVDSTLKIQPAKLEDSAVYLCASSLDWGRRPGGDGYTFGSGTRLTVV.

In this sample, this clone turned up once. The gene calls are TRBV5-1 and TRBJ1-2, with TRBD1 matching over 10 bases. Per the germline V gene, CDR1 is SGHRS and CDR2 is YFSETQ. The CDR3 has 15 residues. Trimming at V came to 2 bases and at J to 6 bases, leaving 7 bases not matched to a gene. CDR3 in DNA: TGCGCCAGCAGCTTTGACAGGGGGCAGTCTAATGGCTACACCTTC. It codes for CASSFDRGQSNGYTF.

This sequence joins TRBV30 and TRBJ1-2, with a weak D call TRBD1 (5 bases). This CDR3 has 12 residues. CDR1 GTSNPN and CDR2 SVGIG come from the germline V gene (reference sequence). V lost 1 base and J 8 bases, leaving 11 bases between the germline ends. The CDR3 bases are TGTGCCTGGAGTGAGGGGACCGGGGGCTACACCTTC. It specifies CAWSEGTGGYTF.

The chain recombines TRBV6-5 with TRBJ1-2; TRBD1 might be the D (6 bases). The germline V gene encodes CDR1 MNHEY and CDR2 SVGAGI. There are 13 residues in the CDR3. Trimming took off 2 bases at V and 2 bases at J, with 6 bases between the two ends. The CDR3 bases are TGTGCCAGCAGTTACGACAGGAACTATGGCTACACCTTC. The encoded protein is CASSYDRNYGYTF.

The chain links TRBV5-6 to TRBJ1-2; the D gene is possibly TRBD1 (6 bases). Trimming stripped 4 bases from V and 6 bases from J, with 19 bases between. Germline CDR1 and CDR2: SGHDT and YYEEEE. The CDR3 has 15 residues. This CDR3 reads CASSPDGGGMNGYTF. The CDR3 DNA is TGTGCCAGCAGCCCGGACGGAGGGGGAATGAATGGCTACACCTTC.

The rearrangement joins TRBV29-1 to TRBJ2-1; 7 nucleotides agree with TRBD2. Trimming removed 6 bases from V and 6 bases from J; junction bases left unmatched: 8. This CDR3 region has 13 residues. The germline CDR1 and CDR2 sequences are SQVTM and ANQGSEA. The CDR3: CSVSGLSGNEQFF. In nucleotides, the CDR3 is TGCAGCGTCTCGGGACTATCGGGCAATGAGCAGTTCTTC.

This clone was picked up one time. The chain combines TRBV7-9 with TRBJ2-3; D not resolved. The CDR3 contains 15 residues. CDR1 and CDR2 (germline): SEHNR, FQNEAQ (reference sequence). V dropped 3 bases and J dropped 1 base, with 11 bases sitting between them. The chain's CDR3 is CASSLQVTGTDTQYF. CDR3 nucleotides: TGTGCCAGCAGCTTGCAGGTCACGGGCACAGATACGCAGTATTTT.

The CDR3 sequence: CASSLPTSGRAAEQYF. CDR3 coding DNA: TGTGCCAGCAGCCTCCCGACTAGCGGGAGGGCGGCCGAGCAGTACTTC. V gene TRBV7-2 combines with J gene TRBJ2-7, with TRBD2 identical over 14 bases. Germline V gene lookup returns CDR1 SGHTA and CDR2 FQGNSA. The trim removed 5 bases at V and 6 bases at J, leaving 9 bases unmatched. This CDR3 contains 16 residues. Full variable domain (remainder filled in from reference TRBV7-2 and TRBJ2-7): GAGVSQSPSNKVTEKGKDVELRCDPISGHTALYWYRQSLGQGLEFLIYFQGNSAPDKSGLPSDRFSAERTGGSVSTLTIQRTQQEDSAVYLCASSLPTSGRAAEQYFGPGTRLTVT.

The rearrangement links TRBV7-6 to TRBJ2-1; 7 bases agree with TRBD2. Germline V gives CDR1 SGHVS, CDR2 FNYEAQ. The CDR3 length is 12 residues. V dropped 5 bases and J dropped 9; count of bases not matched to a gene: 4. The CDR3 loop reads CASSPGTIEQFF. The CDR3 DNA reads TGTGCCAGCAGCCCCGGGACTATTGAGCAGTTCTTC. The whole variable domain, filled in from reference TRBV7-6 and TRBJ2-1, reads GAGVSQSPRYKVTKRGQDVALRCDPISGHVSLYWYRQALGQGPEFLTYFNYEAQQDKSGLPNDRFSAERPEGSISTLTIQRTEQRDSAMYRCASSPGTIEQFFGPGTRLTVL.

The J gene is TRBJ2-7, the V gene TRBV7-9; D perhaps matches TRBD2 (6 bases). This CDR3 contains 16 residues. V lost 0 bases and J 3 bases, leaving 15 bases between the germline ends. CDR1 SEHNR and CDR2 FQNEAQ come from the germline V gene (reference sequence). CDR3 coding DNA: TGTGCCAGCAGCTTAGCGGTCCTAGAGGGACTCTACGAGCAGTACTTC. Translating it yields CASSLAVLEGLYEQYF.

The CDR3 DNA sequence: TGTGCCAGCTCACCACCGAACCTCGGGGAGCTGTTTTTT. Residues: CASSPPNLGELFF. The V gene is TRBV18, the J gene TRBJ2-2; no reliable D call. The CDR3 runs 13 residues. Deletions cut 0 bases from V and 7 bases from J, with 6 bases between. Germline CDR1 is KGHSH and CDR2 is LQKENI.

J is TRBJ2-7 and V is TRBV15; TRBD1 is a possible D gene (6 bases). V lost 3 bases, J lost 0 bases, and 12 bases lay in between. CDR1 LNHNV and CDR2 YYDKDF come from the germline V gene (reference sequence). The CDR3 loop spans 15 amino acids. CDR3 nucleotides: TGTGCCACCAGCAGCGGACAGACGAGCTCCTACGAGCAGTACTTC. Amino acid sequence: CATSSGQTSSYEQYF. The full variable domain, its missing parts supplied by reference TRBV15 and TRBJ2-7, is DAMVIQNPRYQVTQFGKPVTLSCSQTLNHNVMYWYQQKSSQAPKLLFHYYDKDFNNEADTPDNFQSRRPNTSFCFLDIRSPGLGDTAMYLCATSSGQTSSYEQYFGPGTRLTVT.

The sample holds a few counts of this clone. The chain employs TRBV4-2 and TRBJ1-2; possible D gene TRBD1, 5 bases. The CDR3 has 14 amino acids. The germline V gene encodes CDR1 LGHNA and CDR2 YNFKEQ. Trimming pared 2 bases from V and 6 bases from J, leaving 13 bases between. CDR3 region: CASSQPGQQDGYTF. The CDR3 coding sequence is TGTGCCAGCAGCCAACCCGGACAACAAGATGGCTACACCTTC.

V and J are TRBV11-3 and TRBJ2-7, with D possibly matching TRBD1 (6 bases). V lost 5 bases and J 3 bases, leaving 17 bases between the germline ends. The germline CDR1 and CDR2 sequences are SGHNT and YENEEA. CDR3 length equals 15 residues. CDR3 region: CASSRSPGTYYEQYF. CDR3 in DNA: TGTGCCAGCAGCCGTTCTCCTGGGACATACTACGAGCAGTACTTC.

The chain combines TRBV15 with TRBJ2-5; 8 bases are a match to TRBD1. From germline, CDR1 is LNHNV and CDR2 YYDKDF (reference sequence). The V segment lost 5 bases and the J segment 3 bases; nucleotides outside the gene matches: 11. CDR3 length: 16 residues. In DNA, the CDR3 is TGTGCCACCAGCCAACTCGGGACAGGCTGGAAAGAGACCCAGTACTTC. Translation: CATSQLGTGWKETQYF.

J is TRBJ2-4 and V is TRBV13; perhaps TRBD2 as D (7 bases). Germline V gene lookup returns CDR1 PRHDT and CDR2 FYEKMQ (reference sequence). The V and J ends lost 3 bases and 1 base respectively, with 13 bases between them. CDR3 size: 16 residues. CDR3 nucleotides: TGTGCCAGCAGCTTTCGAGGGGGGGCGGCCAAAAACATTCAGTACTTC. Amino acid sequence: CASSFRGGAAKNIQYF.

The J gene is TRBJ2-7, the V gene TRBV5-8; D may be TRBD1 (5 bases). V dropped 4 bases and J dropped 6 bases, with 14 bases sitting between them. Per the germline V gene, CDR1 is SGHTS and CDR2 is YDEGEE. The CDR3 runs 13 residues. CDR3 protein: CASSGARWGEQYF. CDR3 coding DNA: TGTGCCAGCAGCGGGGCTCGATGGGGCGAGCAGTACTTC.

The rearrangement links TRBV30 to TRBJ2-7, with 12 nucleotides matching TRBD2. This CDR3 is built from 15 residues. V shed 0 bases and J 5 bases; nucleotides not matched to a gene: 5. Germline CDR1 GTSNPN, CDR2 SVGIG (reference sequence). The CDR3 spells CAWSVRLAGVNEQYF. CDR3 coding DNA: TGTGCCTGGAGTGTACGACTAGCGGGAGTCAACGAGCAGTACTTC.

The V gene is TRBV9, the J gene TRBJ2-4; D call uncertain. Deletions cut 4 bases from V and 0 bases from J, with 8 bases between. CDR1 is SGDLS and CDR2 is YYNGEE in the germline V gene. The CDR3 is 14 residues long. The CDR3 loop reads CASSPDLAKNIQYF. In DNA, the CDR3 is TGTGCCAGCAGCCCGGACCTAGCCAAAAACATTCAGTACTTC.

V is TRBV4-3 and J is TRBJ1-2, with a weak D call TRBD1 (6 bases). Germline CDR1 LGHNA, CDR2 YSLEER. The CDR3 loop spans 16 amino acids. The germline V and J ends were trimmed by 4 bases and 6 bases, with 21 bases remaining between them. CDR3 sequence (DNA): TGCGCCAGCAGCCTAACCTCGAGGTGGGGGGCCCATGGCTACACCTTC. This gives the protein CASSLTSRWGAHGYTF.

The genes are TRBV9 and TRBJ2-3; 11 bases line up with TRBD2. CDR3 length: 16 residues. Per the germline V gene, CDR1 is SGDLS and CDR2 is YYNGEE. V lost 4 bases and J lost 5; bases outside the gene matches: 9. This CDR3 is CASSPFSGGAVDTQYF. In nucleotides, the CDR3 is TGTGCCAGCAGCCCCTTTAGCGGGGGGGCGGTAGATACGCAGTATTTT.

The V and J genes are TRBV6-5 and TRBJ1-1; D possibly corresponds to TRBD1 (5 bases). The CDR3 length is 15 residues. The germline gives CDR1 MNHEY, CDR2 SVGAGI. With 0 bases removed from V and 0 bases from J, the gap between germline ends came to 8 bases. DNA for the CDR3: TGTGCCAGCAGTTACTCCGGGACGGTGAACACTGAAGCTTTCTTT. It codes for CASSYSGTVNTEAFF.

The gene calls are TRBV2 and TRBJ1-4; the D is unclear. The germline V gene has CDR1 SNHLY and CDR2 FYNNEI. The CDR3 totals 17 residues. The germline V and J ends were trimmed by 4 bases and 8 bases, with 23 bases remaining between them. CDR3: CASSASGNSLGGEKLFF. CDR3 bases: TGTGCCAGCAGTGCGAGTGGCAACTCCCTAGGCGGGGAAAAACTGTTTTTT.

The V call is TRBV19, the J call TRBJ2-7; possible D gene TRBD2, 6 bases. Germline loops: CDR1 LNHDA, CDR2 SQIVND (reference sequence). The V and J ends lost 8 bases and 3 bases respectively, with 20 bases between them. The CDR3 runs 15 residues. The CDR3 loop is CASWGTGTSIYEQYF. CDR3 DNA: TGTGCCAGTTGGGGGACCGGGACTTCAATCTACGAGCAGTACTTC.

The V call is TRBV7-9, the J call TRBJ2-1, with D unresolved. Trimming took 3 bases from V and 2 from J, leaving 8 bases between them. This CDR3 is built from 14 residues. Germline V lookup: CDR1 SEHNR, CDR2 FQNEAQ (reference sequence). This chain's CDR3 is CASSFLAPYNEQFF. CDR3 DNA: TGTGCCAGCAGCTTTTTGGCTCCCTACAATGAGCAGTTCTTC.